This TCR beta chain emerged from a study of blood T cells in healthy people across ages. There were healthy Caucasian individuals from Russia, aged roughly 6 to 95, serving as donors. In regard to this clonotype: The antigen is not known.

For the second PCR, which ran for about 6 to 11 cycles, a sample-barcoded 5' primer and a J-beta primer mix were used. Tags on each cDNA molecule came from a template-switch adaptor with 12 random nucleotides. Via MiXCR, TCRdb re-called the 5' RACE reads, giving one row per CDR3 protein. The sample contains 600,000 to 800,000 distinct CDR3 sequences, approximately 52% of which appear only once. The CDR3 has 16 residues. CDR1 and CDR2 from the germline V gene are SGHDN and FVKESK. Trimming removed 1 base from V and 6 bases from J, with 16 bases in between. Notes on the study in general: No conclusive comparison of naive versus antigen-experienced cells was possible with unsorted PBMCs. Across samples, TCR beta diversity tracked strongly with naive T cell percentage.

This clonotype was obtained from a woman older than 75 in good health. The rearrangement links TRBV14 to TRBJ2-1; D possibly corresponds to TRBD1 (5 bases). The sequenced material came from blood. The CDR3 protein is CASSQVLGAGANEQFF. CDR3 coding DNA: TGTGCCAGCAGCCAAGTCTTAGGGGCTGGGGCCAATGAGCAGTTCTTC.